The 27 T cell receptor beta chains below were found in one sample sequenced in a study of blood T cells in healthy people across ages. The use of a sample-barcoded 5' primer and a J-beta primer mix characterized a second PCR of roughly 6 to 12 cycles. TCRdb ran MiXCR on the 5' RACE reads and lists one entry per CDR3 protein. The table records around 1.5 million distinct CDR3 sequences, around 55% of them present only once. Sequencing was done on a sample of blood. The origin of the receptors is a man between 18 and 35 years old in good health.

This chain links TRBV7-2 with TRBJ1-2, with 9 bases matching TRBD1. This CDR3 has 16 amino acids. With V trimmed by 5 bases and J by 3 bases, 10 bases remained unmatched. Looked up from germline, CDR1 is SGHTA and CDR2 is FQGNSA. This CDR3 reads CASSPTGGAFYYGYTF. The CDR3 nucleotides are TGTGCCAGCAGCCCAACAGGGGGCGCCTTCTACTATGGCTACACCTTC.

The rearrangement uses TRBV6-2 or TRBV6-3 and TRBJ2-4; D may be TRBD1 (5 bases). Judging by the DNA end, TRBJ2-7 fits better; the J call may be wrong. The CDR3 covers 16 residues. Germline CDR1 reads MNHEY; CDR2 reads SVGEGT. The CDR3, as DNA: TGTGCCAGCACCATTACAGGTTTCCCAGACTCCTACGAGCAGTACTTC. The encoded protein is CASTITGFPDSYEQYF.

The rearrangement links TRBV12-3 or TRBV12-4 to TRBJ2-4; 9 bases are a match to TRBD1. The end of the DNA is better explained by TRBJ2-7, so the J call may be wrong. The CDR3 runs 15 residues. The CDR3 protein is CASSLSGTGLDEQYF. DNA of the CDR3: TGTGCCAGCAGTTTAAGCGGGACAGGGTTAGACGAGCAGTACTTC.

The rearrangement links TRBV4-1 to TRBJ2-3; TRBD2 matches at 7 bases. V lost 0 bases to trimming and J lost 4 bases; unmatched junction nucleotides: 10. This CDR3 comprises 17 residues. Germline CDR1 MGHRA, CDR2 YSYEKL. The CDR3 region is CASSQDPPSGAADTQYF. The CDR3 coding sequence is TGCGCCAGCAGCCAAGATCCCCCTAGCGGCGCGGCAGATACGCAGTATTTT.

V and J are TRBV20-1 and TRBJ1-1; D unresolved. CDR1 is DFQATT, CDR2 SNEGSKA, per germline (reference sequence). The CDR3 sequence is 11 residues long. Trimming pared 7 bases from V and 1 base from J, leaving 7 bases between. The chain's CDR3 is CSVSPNTEAFF. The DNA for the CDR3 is TGCAGTGTGAGTCCGAACACTGAAGCTTTCTTT.

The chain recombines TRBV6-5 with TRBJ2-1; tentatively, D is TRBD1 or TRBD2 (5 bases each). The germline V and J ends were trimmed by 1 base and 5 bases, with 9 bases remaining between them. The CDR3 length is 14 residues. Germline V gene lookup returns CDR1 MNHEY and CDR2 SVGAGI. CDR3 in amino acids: CASSYLGTHNEQFF. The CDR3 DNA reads TGTGCCAGCAGTTACTTGGGGACCCACAATGAGCAGTTCTTC.

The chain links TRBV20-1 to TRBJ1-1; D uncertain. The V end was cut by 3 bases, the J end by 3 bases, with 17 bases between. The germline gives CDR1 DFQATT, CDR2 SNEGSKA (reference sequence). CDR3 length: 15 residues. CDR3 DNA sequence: TGCAGTGCTAGGAAACCGGCCCTGGCGGACACTGAAGCTTTCTTT. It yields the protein CSARKPALADTEAFF.

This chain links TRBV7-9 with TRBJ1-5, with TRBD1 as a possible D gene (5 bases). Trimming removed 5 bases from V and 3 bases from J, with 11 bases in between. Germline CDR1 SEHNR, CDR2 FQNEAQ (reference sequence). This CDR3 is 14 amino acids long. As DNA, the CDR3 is TGTGCCAGCAGCCCTAGGGGAGACAATCAGCCCCAGCATTTT. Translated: CASSPRGDNQPQHF.

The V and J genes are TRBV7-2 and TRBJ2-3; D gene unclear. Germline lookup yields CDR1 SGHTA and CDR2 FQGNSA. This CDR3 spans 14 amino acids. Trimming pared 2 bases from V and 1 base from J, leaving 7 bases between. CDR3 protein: CASSLWVGTDTQYF. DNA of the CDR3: TGTGCCAGCAGCTTATGGGTCGGCACAGATACGCAGTATTTT.

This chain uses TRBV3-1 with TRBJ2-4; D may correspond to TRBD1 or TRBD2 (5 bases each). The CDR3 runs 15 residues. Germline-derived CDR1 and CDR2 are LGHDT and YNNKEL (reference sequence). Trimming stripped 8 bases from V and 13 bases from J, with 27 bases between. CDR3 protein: CASQKGTASSYEQYF. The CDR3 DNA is TGTGCCAGCCAAAAAGGGACGGCAAGCTCCTACGAACAGTACTTC.

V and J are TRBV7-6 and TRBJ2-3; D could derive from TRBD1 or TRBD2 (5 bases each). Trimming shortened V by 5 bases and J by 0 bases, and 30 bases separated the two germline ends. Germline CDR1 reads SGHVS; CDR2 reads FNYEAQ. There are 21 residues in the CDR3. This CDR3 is CASSTLLGTRGPIPSTDTQYF. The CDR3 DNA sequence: TGTGCCAGCAGCACACTATTGGGGACCCGGGGCCCTATCCCTAGCACAGATACGCAGTATTTT.

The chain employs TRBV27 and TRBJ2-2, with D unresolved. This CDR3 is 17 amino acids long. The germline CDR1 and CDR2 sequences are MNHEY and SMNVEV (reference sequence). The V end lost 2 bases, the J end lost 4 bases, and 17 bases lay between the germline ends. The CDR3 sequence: CASSLEFQRFSTGELFF. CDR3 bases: TGTGCCAGCAGTTTAGAGTTCCAGAGGTTTTCCACCGGGGAGCTGTTTTTT.

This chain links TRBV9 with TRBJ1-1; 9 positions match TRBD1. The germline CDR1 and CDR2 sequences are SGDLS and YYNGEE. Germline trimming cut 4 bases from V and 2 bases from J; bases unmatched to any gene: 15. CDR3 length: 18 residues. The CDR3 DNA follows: TGTGCCAGCAGCCCAGCGGAACCCACAGGGGGCGAAAACACTGAAGCTTTCTTT. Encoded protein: CASSPAEPTGGENTEAFF.

The DNA of the CDR3 is TGTGCCAGCAGCCAAGCAGAGACCTCAGGGGGTGAGACCCAGTACTTC. Translation gives CASSQAETSGGETQYF. The rearrangement uses TRBV14 and TRBJ2-5; 7 positions agree with TRBD1. This CDR3 region has 16 residues. After removal of 1 base from V and 5 bases from J, the junction contained 10 bases not matched to a gene. Germline assignment: CDR1 SGHDN and CDR2 FVKESK.

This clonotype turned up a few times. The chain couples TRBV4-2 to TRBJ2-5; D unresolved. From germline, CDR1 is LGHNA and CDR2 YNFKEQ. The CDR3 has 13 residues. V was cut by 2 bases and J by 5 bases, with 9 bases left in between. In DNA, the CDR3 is TGTGCCAGCAGCCAAATAGGAGTGGAGACCCAGTACTTC. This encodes CASSQIGVETQYF.

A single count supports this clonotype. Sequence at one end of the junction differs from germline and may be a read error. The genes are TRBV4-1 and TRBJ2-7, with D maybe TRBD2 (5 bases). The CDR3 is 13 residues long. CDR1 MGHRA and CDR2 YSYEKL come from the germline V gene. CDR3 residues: CTSSQSLGGEQYF. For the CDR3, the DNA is TGCACCAGCAGCCAATCCTTAGGAGGCGAGCAGTACTTC.

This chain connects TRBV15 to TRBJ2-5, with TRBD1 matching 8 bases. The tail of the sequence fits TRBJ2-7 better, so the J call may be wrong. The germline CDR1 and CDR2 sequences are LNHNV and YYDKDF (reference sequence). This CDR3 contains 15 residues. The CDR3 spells CATSSPGQGIYEQYF. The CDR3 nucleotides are TGTGCCACCAGCAGTCCCGGACAGGGAATCTACGAGCAGTACTTC.

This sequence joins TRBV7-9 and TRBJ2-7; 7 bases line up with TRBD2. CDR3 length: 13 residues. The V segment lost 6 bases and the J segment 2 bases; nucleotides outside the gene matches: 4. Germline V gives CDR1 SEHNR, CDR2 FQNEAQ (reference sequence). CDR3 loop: CASRVGTTYEQYF. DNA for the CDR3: TGTGCCAGCAGAGTCGGGACTACCTACGAGCAGTACTTC.

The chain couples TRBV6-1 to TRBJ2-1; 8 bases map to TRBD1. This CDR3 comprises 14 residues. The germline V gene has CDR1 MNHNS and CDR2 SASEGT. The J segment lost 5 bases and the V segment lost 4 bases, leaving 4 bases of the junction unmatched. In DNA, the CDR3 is TGTGCCAGCAGTGTCAGGGGGCTGGACAATGAGCAGTTCTTC. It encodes CASSVRGLDNEQFF.

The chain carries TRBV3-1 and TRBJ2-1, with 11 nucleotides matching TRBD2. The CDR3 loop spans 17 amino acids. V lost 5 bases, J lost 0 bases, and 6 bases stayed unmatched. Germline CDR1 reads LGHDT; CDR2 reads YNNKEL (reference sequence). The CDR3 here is CASSSLTSGDSYNEQFF. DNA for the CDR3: TGTGCCAGCAGCTCACTGACTAGCGGGGACTCCTACAATGAGCAGTTCTTC.

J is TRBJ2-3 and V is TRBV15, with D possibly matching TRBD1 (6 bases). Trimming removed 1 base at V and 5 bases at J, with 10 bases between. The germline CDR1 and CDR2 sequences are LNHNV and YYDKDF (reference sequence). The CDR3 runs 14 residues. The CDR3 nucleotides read TGTGCCACCAGCAGAGCGCAGGGGATAGATACGCAGTATTTT. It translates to CATSRAQGIDTQYF.

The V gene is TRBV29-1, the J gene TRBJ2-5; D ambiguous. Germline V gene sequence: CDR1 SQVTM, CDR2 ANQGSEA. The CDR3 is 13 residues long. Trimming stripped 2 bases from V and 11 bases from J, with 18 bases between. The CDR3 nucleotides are TGCAGCGTTGAACTCCCCCTAGTTCGTGAGCAGTACTTC. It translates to CSVELPLVREQYF.

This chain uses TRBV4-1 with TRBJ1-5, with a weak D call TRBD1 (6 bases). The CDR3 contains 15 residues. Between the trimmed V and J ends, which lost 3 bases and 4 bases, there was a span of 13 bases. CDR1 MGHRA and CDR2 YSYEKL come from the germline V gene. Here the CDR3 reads CASSHDTGSNQPQHF. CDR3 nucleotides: TGCGCCAGCAGCCACGACACAGGGAGTAATCAGCCCCAGCATTTT.

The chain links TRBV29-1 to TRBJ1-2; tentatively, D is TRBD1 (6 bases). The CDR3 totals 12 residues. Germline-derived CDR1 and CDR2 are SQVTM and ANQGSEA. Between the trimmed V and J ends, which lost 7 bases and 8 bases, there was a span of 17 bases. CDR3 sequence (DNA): TGCAGCGCCCTCCGGACAGACTGGGGCTACACCTTC. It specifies CSALRTDWGYTF.

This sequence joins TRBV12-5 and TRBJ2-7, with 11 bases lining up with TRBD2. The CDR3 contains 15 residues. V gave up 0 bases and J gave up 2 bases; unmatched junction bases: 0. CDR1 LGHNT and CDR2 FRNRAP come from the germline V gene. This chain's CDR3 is CASGLVTSGAYEQYF. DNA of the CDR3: TGTGCTAGTGGTTTGGTGACTAGCGGGGCCTACGAGCAGTACTTC.

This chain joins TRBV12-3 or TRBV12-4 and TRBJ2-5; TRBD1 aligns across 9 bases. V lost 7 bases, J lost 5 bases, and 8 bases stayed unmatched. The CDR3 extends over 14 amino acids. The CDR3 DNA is TGTGCCAGCACCCGAAGCGGGACAGGGGAGACCCAGTACTTC. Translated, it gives CASTRSGTGETQYF.

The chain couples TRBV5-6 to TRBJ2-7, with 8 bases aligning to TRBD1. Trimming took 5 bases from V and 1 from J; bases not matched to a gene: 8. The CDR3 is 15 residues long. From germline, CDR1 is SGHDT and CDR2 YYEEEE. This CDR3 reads CASRPTRTGSYEQYF. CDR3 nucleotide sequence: TGTGCCAGCAGACCAACTAGGACAGGGTCCTACGAGCAGTACTTC.